This T cell receptor (beta chain) was profiled in a study of blood T cell repertoires in COVID-19. Study-level background: Some COVID-19 samples were acute and others convalescent; all came from the United States, Italy and Spain.

Participants were aged roughly 18 to 89 years from roughly 26 US areas. The CDR3 covers 14 residues. Trimming shortened V by 1 base and J by 8 bases, and 14 bases separated the two germline ends. The germline gives CDR1 SGHTA, CDR2 FQGNSA. This clone was observed a single time. Assay used: immunoSEQ multiplex PCR; TCRdb lists only in-frame clones, some missing. The data contain approximately 270,000 clones, under 90% of them singletons. The receptor was isolated from a man aged 40-50 years who had recovered from COVID-19. The sequenced material came from PBMCs or T cells enriched from blood (not recorded which). The genes are TRBV7-2 and TRBJ1-2; D might be TRBD1 (6 bases). The CDR3 DNA sequence: TGTGCCAGCAGCTTAGGGACAGAGGGTTTAGGCTACACCTTC. Its protein product is CASSLGTEGLGYTF.